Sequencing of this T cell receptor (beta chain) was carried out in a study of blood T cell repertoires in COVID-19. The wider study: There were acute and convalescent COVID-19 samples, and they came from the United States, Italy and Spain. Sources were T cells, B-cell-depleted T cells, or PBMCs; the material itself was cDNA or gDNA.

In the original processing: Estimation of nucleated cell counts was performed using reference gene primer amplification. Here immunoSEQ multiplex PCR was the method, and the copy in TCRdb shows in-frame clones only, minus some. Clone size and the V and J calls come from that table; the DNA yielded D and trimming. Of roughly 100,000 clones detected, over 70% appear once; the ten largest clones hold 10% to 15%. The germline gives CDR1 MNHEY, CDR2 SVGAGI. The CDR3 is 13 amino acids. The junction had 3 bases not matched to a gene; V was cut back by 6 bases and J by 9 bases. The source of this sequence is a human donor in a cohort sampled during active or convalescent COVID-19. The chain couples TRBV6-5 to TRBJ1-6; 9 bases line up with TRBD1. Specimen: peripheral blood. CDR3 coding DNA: TGTGCCAGCAGGGGACAGGGACGTTCACCCCTCCACTTT. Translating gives CASRGQGRSPLHF.